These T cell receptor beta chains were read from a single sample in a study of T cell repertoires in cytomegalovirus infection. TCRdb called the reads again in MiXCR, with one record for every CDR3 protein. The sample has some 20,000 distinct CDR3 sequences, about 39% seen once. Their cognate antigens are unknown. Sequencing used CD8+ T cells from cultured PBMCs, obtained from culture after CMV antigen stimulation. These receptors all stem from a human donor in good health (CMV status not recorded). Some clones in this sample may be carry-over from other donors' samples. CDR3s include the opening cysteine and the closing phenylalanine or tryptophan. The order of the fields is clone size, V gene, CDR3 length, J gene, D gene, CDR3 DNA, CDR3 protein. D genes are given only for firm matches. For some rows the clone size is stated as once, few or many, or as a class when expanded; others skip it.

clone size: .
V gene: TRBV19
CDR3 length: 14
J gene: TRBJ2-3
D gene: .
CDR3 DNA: TGTGCCAGTAGTATCACCCCTAGCACAGATACGCAGTATTTT
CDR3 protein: CASSITPSTDTQYF

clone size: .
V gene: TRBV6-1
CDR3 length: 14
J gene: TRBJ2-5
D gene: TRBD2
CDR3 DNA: TGTGCCAGCAGTGAAGCACCGGGGGGAGAGACCCAGTACTTC
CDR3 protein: CASSEAPGGETQYF

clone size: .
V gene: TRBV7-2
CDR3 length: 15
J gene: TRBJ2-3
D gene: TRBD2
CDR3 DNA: TGTGCCAGCAGCCCCGGGACTAGCCTAAAAGATACGCAGTATTTT
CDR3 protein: CASSPGTSLKDTQYF

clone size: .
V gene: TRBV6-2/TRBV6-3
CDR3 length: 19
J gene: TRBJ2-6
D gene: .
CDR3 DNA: TGTGCCAGCAGTTACTCCTCGAGTAACAGGCCAGCTGGGGCCAACGTCCTGACTTTC
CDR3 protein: CASSYSSSNRPAGANVLTF

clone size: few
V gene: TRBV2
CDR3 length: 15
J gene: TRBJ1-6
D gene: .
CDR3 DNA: TGTGCCAGCAGTGAAGCCAAGGGTTGGAATTCACCCCTCCACTTT
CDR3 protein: CASSEAKGWNSPLHF

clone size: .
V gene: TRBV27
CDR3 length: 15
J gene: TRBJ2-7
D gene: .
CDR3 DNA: TGTGCCAGCAGTTTATCGGTTCCAGGCTACTACGAGCAGTACTTC
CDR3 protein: CASSLSVPGYYEQYF

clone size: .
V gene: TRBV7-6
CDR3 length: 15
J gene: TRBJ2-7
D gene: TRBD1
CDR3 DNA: TGTGCCAGCAGCTTACGGACAGGGTTTTCCTACGAGCAGTACTTC
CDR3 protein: CASSLRTGFSYEQYF

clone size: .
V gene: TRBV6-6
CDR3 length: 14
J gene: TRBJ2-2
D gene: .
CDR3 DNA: TGTGCCAGCAGTTACGAAGGATTTAACGGGGAGCTGTTTTTT
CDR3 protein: CASSYEGFNGELFF

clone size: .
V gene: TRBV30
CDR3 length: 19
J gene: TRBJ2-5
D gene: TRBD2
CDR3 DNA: TGTGCCTGGAGTGTAAGAGAGGGACTAGCGGGGGGCCTACAAGAGACCCAGTACTTC
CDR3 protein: CAWSVREGLAGGLQETQYF

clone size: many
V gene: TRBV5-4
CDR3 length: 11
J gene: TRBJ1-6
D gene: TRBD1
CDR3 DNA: TGTGCCAGCAGCTCAGGACAGGCACTCCACTTT
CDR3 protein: CASSSGQALHF

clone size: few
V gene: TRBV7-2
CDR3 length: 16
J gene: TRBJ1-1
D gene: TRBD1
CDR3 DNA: TGTGCCAGCAGCTTAGCGATAGGACAGGGGAACACTGAAGCTTTCTTT
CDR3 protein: CASSLAIGQGNTEAFF

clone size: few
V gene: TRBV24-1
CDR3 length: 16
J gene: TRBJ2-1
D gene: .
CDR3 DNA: TGTGCCACCAGCGACTCGTCGCGGTTATCCTACAATGAGCAGTTCTTC
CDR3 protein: CATSDSSRLSYNEQFF

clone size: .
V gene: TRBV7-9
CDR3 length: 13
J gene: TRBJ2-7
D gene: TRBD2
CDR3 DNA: TGTGCCGGTCTACTAGCGGGAGCCGAGGAGCAGTACTTC
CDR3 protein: CAGLLAGAEEQYF

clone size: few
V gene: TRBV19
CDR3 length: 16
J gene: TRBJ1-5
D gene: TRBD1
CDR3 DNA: TGTGCCAGTAGTATAATCGACAGGGGGCTCGTTCAGCCCCAGCATTTT
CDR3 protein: CASSIIDRGLVQPQHF

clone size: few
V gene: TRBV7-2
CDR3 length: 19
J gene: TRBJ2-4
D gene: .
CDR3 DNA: TGTGCCAGCAGCTTACTCCCTACAGGTAGAGATGTAGCCAAAAACATTCAGTACTTC
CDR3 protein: CASSLLPTGRDVAKNIQYF

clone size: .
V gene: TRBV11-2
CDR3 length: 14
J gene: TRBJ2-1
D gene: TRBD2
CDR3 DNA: TGTGCCAGCAGCTTAGAACTAGCGGGAGATGAGCAGTTCTTC
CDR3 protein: CASSLELAGDEQFF

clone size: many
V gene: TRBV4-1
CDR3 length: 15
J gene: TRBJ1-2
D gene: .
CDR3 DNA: TGCGCCAGCAGCCAAGATTTCTCTGGTCCTCTATCCTACACCTTC
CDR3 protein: CASSQDFSGPLSYTF

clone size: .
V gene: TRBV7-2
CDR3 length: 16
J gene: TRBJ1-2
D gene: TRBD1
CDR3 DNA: TGTGCCAGCAGCTTAGACGGGACAGGGGGATGGTATGGCTACATCTTC
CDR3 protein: CASSLDGTGGWYGYIF

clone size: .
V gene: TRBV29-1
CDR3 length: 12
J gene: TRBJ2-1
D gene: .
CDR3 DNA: TGCAGCGTTGAAGGGGGTTCGGATGAGCAGTTCTTC
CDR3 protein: CSVEGGSDEQFF

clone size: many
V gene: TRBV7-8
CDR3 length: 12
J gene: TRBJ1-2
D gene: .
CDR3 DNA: TGTGCCAGCAGCTCGGACATGTGGGGCTACACCTTC
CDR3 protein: CASSSDMWGYTF

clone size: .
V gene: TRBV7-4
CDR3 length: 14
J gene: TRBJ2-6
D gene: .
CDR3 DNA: TGTGCCAGCACTCCATCAGCTGGGGCCAACGTCCTGACTTTC
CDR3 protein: CASTPSAGANVLTF

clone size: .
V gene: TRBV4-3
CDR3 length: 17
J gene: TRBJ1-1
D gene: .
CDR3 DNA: TGCGCCAGCAGCCAAGATCGGGTAGGGCAGGGCAGCACTGAAGCTTTCTTT
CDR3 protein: CASSQDRVGQGSTEAFF

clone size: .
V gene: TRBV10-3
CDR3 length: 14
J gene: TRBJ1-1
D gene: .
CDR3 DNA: TGTGCCATCAGTGAGTCGATGGGAGTGGAGGAAGCTTTCTTT
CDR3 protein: CAISESMGVEEAFF

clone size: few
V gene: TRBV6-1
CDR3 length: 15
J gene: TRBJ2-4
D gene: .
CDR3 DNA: TGTGCCAGCAGTGAACACGGGCAAGCCAAAAACATTCAGTACTTC
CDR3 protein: CASSEHGQAKNIQYF

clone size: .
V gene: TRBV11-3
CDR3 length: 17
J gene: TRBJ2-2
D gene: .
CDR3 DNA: TGTGCCAGCAGCTCCCGGGACGGAGAAGCGAACACCGGGGAGCTGTTTTTT
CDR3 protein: CASSSRDGEANTGELFF

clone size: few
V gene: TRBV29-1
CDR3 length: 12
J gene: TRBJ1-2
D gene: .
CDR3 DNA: TGCAGCGTCCCTGCGGCGGCGAATGGCTACACCTTC
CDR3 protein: CSVPAAANGYTF

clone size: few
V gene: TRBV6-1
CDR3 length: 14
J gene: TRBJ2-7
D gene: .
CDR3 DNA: TGTGCCAGCCGGCAGATGCCGGGCTTCTACGAGCAGTACTTC
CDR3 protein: CASRQMPGFYEQYF

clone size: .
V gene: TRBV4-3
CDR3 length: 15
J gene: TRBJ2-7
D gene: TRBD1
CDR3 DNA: TGCGCCAGCAGCCTAGACGGGACAGGGACTTACGAGCAGTACTTC
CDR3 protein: CASSLDGTGTYEQYF

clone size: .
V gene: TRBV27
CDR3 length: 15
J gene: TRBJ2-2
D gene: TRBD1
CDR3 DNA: TGTGCCAGCAGTCCTCGCCAGGGGGCGACCGGGGAGCTGTTTTTT
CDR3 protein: CASSPRQGATGELFF

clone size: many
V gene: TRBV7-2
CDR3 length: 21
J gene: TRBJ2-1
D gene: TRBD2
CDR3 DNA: TGTGCCAGCAGCTGGGTCCCGGGACTAGCGGGAGGGCCCTATAGAGACAATGAGCAGTTCTTC
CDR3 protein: CASSWVPGLAGGPYRDNEQFF

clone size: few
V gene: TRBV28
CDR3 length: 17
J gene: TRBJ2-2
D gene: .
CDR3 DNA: TGTGCCAGCAGTTTTCCCGGGGGTAGCCCCGACACCGGGGAGCTGTTTTTT
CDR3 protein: CASSFPGGSPDTGELFF

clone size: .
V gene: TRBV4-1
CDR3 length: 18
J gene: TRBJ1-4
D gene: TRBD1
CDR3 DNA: TGCGCCAGCAGCCAAGGGTTCTGGGAGGGGGCCCGGAGTGAAAAACTGTTTTTT
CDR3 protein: CASSQGFWEGARSEKLFF

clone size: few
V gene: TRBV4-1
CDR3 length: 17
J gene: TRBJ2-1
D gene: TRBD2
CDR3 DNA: TGCGCCAGCAGCCAAGACTCCAGCGGGAGGTCCTACAATGAGCAGTTCTTC
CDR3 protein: CASSQDSSGRSYNEQFF

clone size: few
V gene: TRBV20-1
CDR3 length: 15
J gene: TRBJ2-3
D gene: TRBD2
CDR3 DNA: TGCAGTGCTCCAACGACTAGCGGGAGGGAACATACGCAGTATTTT
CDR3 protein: CSAPTTSGREHTQYF

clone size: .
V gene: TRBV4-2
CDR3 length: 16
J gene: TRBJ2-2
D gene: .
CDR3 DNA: TGTGCCAGCAGCCGCCCACGGGGGGCTGGTACCGGGGAGCTGTTTTTT
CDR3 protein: CASSRPRGAGTGELFF

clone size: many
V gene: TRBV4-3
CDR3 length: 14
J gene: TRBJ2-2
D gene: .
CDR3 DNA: TGCGCCAGCAGCCAAGACGGAGCCACCGGGGAGCTGTTTTTT
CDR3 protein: CASSQDGATGELFF

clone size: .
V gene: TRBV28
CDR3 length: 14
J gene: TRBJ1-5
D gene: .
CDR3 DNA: TGTGCCAGCAGTTTAATTAGCAGAAGTGAGCCCCAGCATTTT
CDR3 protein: CASSLISRSEPQHF

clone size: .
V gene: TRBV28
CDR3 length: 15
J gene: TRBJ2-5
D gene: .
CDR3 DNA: TGTGCCAGCAGATCCGAGGACAGGAGGGGAGAGACCCAGTACTTC
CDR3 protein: CASRSEDRRGETQYF

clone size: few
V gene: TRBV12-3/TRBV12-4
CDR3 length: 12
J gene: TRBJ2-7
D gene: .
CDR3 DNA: TGTGCCAGCAGTCTTGGACGCGCGGAGCAGTACTTC
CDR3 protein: CASSLGRAEQYF

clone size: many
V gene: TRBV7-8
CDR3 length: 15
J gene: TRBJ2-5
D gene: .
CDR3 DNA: TGTGCCAGCAGCTTCTCGCGGCGGTTTGGGGAGACCCAGTACTTC
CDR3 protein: CASSFSRRFGETQYF

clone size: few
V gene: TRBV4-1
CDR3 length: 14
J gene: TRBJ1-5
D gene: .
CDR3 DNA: TGCGCCAGCAGCCAATTTTGGGGCACTCAGCCCCAGCATTTT
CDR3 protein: CASSQFWGTQPQHF

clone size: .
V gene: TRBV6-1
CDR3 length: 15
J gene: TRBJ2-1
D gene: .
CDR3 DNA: TGTGCCAGCAGCCAACTGAAAGGGGATTACAATGAGCAGTTCTTC
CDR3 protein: CASSQLKGDYNEQFF

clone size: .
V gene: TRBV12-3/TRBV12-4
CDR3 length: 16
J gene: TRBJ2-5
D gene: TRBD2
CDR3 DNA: TGTGCCAGCAGTGCCGGACTAGCGGGGGGTCCCTATGCCCAGTACTTC
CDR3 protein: CASSAGLAGGPYAQYF

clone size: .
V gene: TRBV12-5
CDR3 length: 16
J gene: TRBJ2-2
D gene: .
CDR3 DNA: TGTGCTAGTGGTTTGTTAAAAGGAGGGAATACCGGGGAGCTGTTTTTT
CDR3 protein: CASGLLKGGNTGELFF

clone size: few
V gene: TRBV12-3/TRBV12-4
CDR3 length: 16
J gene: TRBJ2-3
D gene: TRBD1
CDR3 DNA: TGTGCCAGCAGTGACGGACAGGGAGGTAACAGAGATACGCAGTATTTT
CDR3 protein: CASSDGQGGNRDTQYF

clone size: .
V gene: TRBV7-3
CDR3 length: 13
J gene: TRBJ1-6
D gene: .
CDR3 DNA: TGTGCCAGCAGCATAAGACAAAATTCACCCCTCCACTTT
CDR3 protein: CASSIRQNSPLHF

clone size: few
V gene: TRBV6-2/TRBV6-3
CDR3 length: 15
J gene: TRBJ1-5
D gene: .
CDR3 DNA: TGTGCCAGCAGTTACAGGAGTCAGGGTGGTCAGCCCCAGCATTTT
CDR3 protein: CASSYRSQGGQPQHF

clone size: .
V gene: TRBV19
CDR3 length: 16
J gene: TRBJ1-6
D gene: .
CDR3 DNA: TGTGCCAGTAGAGGACGGGCCCAGGGGTTAAATTCACCCCTCCACTTT
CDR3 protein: CASRGRAQGLNSPLHF

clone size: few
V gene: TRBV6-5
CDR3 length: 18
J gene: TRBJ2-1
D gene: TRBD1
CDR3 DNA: TGTGCCAGCAGTTACACCGGGACAGGGGTCGGCTCCTACAATGAGCAGTTCTTC
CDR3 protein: CASSYTGTGVGSYNEQFF

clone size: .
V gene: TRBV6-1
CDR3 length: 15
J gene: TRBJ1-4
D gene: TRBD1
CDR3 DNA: TGTGCCAGCAGTGATGAGGGACAGGGGACAGAAAAACTGTTTTTT
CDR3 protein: CASSDEGQGTEKLFF

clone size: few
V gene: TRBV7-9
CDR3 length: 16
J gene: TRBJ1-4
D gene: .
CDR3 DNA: TGTGCCAGCAGCCAGAATAGGGCAGGAAGCTATGAAAAACTGTTTTTT
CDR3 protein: CASSQNRAGSYEKLFF

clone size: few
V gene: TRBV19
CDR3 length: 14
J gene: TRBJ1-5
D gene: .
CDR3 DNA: TGTGCCAGTAGTCGGGACATGATCAATCAGCCCCAGCATTTT
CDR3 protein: CASSRDMINQPQHF

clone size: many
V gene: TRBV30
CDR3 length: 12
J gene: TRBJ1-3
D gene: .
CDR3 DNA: TGTGCCTGGAAGGCTTCTGGAAACACCATATATTTT
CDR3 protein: CAWKASGNTIYF

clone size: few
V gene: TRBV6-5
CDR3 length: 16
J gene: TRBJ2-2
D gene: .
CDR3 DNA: TGTGCCAGCAGTTACTCGCCGGGGGCAGGCACCGGGGAGCTGTTTTTT
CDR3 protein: CASSYSPGAGTGELFF